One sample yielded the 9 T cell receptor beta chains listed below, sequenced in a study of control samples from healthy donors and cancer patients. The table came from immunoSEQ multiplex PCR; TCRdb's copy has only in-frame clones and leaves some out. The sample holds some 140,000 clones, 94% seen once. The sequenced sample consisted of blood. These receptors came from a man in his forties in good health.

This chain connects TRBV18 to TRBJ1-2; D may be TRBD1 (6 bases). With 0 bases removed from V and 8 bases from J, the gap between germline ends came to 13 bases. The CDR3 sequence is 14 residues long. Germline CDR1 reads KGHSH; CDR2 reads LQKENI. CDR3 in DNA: TGTGCCAGCTCACCACCGGGGGCCATTCCCGGCTACACCTTC. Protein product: CASSPPGAIPGYTF. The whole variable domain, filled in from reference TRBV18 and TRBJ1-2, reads NAGVMQNPRHLVRRRGQEARLRCSPMKGHSHVYWYRQLPEEGLKFMVYLQKENIIDESGMPKERFSAEFPKEGPSILRIQQVVRGDSAAYFCASSPPGAIPGYTFGSGTRLTVV.

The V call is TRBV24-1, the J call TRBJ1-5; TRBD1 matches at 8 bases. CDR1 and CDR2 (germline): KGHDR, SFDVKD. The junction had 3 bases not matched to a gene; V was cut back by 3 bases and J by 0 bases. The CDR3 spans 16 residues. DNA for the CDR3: TGTGCCACCAGTGATGGCGGGACAGGTAGCAATCAGCCCCAGCATTTT. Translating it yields CATSDGGTGSNQPQHF.

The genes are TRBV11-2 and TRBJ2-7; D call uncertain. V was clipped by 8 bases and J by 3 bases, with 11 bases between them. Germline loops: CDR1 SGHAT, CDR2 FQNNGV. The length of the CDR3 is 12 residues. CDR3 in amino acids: CASDTNSYEQYF. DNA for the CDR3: TGTGCCAGCGACACCAACAGCTACGAGCAGTACTTC.

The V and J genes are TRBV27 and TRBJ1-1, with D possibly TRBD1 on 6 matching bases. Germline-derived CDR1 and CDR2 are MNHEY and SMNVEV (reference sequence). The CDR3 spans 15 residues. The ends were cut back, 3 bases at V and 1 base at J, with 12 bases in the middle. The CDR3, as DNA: TGTGCCAGCAGTTTGGGGGGCGCAAGGAACACTGAAGCTTTCTTT. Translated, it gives CASSLGGARNTEAFF.

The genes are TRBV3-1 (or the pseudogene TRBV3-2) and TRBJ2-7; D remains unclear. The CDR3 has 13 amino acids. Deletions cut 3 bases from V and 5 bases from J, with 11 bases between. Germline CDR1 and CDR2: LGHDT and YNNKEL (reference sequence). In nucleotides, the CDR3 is TGTGCCAGCAGCCATCCCTACAGTGACGAGCAGTACTTC. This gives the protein CASSHPYSDEQYF.

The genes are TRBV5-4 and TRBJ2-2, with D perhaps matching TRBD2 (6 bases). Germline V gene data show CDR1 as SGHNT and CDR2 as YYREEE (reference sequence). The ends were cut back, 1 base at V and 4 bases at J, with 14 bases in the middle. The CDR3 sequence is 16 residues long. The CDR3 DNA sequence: TGTGCCAGCAGCTTGAGGTTCGGGCGGGGCACCGGGGAGCTGTTTTTT. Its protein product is CASSLRFGRGTGELFF.

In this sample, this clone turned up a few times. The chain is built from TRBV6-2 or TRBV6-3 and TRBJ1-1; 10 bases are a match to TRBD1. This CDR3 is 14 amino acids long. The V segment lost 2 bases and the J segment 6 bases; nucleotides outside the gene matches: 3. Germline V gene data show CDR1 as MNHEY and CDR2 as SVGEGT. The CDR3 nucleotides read TGTGCCAGCAGTTACGGGACAGGGGAGTCTGAAGCTTTCTTT. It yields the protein CASSYGTGESEAFF.

CDR3 in DNA: TGTGCCAGCAGCTTAGCGGGGGCTACAGATACGCAGTATTTT. Amino acid sequence: CASSLAGATDTQYF. The J gene is TRBJ2-3, the V gene TRBV7-9, with D perhaps matching TRBD1 (6 bases). There are 14 residues in the CDR3. V was clipped by 0 bases and J by 3 bases, with 7 bases between them. The germline V gene has CDR1 SEHNR and CDR2 FQNEAQ (reference sequence).

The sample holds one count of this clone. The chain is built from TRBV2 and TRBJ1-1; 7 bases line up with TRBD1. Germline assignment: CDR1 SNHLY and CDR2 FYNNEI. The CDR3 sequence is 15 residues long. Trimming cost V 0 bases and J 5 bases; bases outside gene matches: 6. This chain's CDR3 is CASSEAQGGYTEAFF. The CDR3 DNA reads TGTGCCAGCAGTGAAGCTCAGGGGGGTTATACTGAAGCTTTCTTT.